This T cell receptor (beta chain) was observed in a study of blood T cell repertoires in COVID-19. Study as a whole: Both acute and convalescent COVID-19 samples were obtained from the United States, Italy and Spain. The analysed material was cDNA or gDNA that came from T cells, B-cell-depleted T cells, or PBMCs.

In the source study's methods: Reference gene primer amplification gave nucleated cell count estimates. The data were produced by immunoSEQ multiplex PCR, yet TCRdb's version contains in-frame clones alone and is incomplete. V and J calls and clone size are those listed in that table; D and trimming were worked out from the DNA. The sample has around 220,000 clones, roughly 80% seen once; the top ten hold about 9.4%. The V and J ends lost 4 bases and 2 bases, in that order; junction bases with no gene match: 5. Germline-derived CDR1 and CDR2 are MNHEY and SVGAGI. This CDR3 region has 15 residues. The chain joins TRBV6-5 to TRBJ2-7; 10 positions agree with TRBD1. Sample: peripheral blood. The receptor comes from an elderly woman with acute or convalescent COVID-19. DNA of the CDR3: TGTGCCAGCAGTTTGGACAGGGGGAGTCCCTACGAGCAGTACTTC. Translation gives CASSLDRGSPYEQYF.